The source of this TCR beta chain is a study of T cells in Graves' hyperthyroidism and ophthalmopathy. Overall study: Blood was drawn when the patient was first diagnosed and still untreated.

This clonotype has at least ten counts. Antigen unknown. V lost 4 bases and J 0 bases, leaving 15 bases between the germline ends. Germline loops: CDR1 DFQATT, CDR2 SNEGSKA (reference sequence). The length of the CDR3 is 16 residues. Study results and limitations: A 13 V-J model separated ophthalmopathy from stable hyperthyroidism. Appearing also in blood were most of the thyroid clonotypes expanded above 0.001.

RNA transcripts yielded amplified TCR beta CDR3 regions. First-round RT-PCR of the TCR CDR3 relied on the HTBI primer set. TCRdb re-derived calls from the multiplex PCR reads in MiXCR, one entry per CDR3 protein. The data show 500,000 or so distinct CDR3 sequences, approximately 17% seen once. Each ophthalmopathy patient scored at least 3 on the Clinical Activity Score and at least 4 on NOSPECS grade, with duration under 3 months. The chain recombines TRBV20-1 with TRBJ2-2, with no clear D. The clonotype comes from a woman between 18 and 30 years old with Graves' ophthalmopathy. The sequencing input was blood. CDR3 loop: CSATSAARANTGELFF. The CDR3 DNA follows: TGCAGTGCTACCTCGGCAGCGCGCGCGAACACCGGGGAGCTGTTTTTT.